This TCR beta chain emerged from a study of blood T cell repertoires in COVID-19. J gave up 5 bases and V 5 bases, and 11 bases lay outside the gene matches. There are 14 residues in the CDR3. Germline V gene lookup returns CDR1 GTSNPN and CDR2 SVGIG (reference sequence). Original handling: Estimation of nucleated cell counts was performed using reference gene primer amplification. The protocol was immunoSEQ multiplex PCR, while the TCRdb copy is restricted to in-frame clones and leaves out a portion. V, J and clone size derive from that table, while D and trimming were established from the DNA sequence. The sample yields about 400,000 clones, around 92% seen once. Participant ages covered roughly 18 to 89 years across 25 or so US areas.

Sequencing was done on a sample of PBMCs or T cells enriched from blood (not recorded which). The clonotype was recovered from a woman in her twenties or thirties who had recovered from COVID-19. The chain combines TRBV30 with TRBJ1-1; TRBD1 agrees at 7 bases. CDR3: CAWGTEQRYTEAFF. The CDR3 nucleotides are TGTGCCTGGGGGACAGAACAACGCTATACTGAAGCTTTCTTT.